Listed below are T cell receptor beta chains from one sample, sequenced in a study of T-cell reconstitution after alpha-beta-depleted transplantation in children. TCRdb re-analysed the PCR reads in MiXCR, keeping a single row per CDR3 protein. The sample yields a few hundred thousand distinct CDR3 sequences, 9.9% seen once. Sequenced material: PBMCs from the stem cell graft donor, taken from the stem cell graft. These receptors all come from a human donor who donated a stem cell graft to a child with SCID. Both conserved end residues are part of each CDR3. A D gene is named only where the DNA matches it firmly. The size of a clone is reported for some rows only, either as once, few or many, or as a class for expanded clones.

CDR3: CASSPTSSGANVLTF
DNA: TGTGCCAGCAGCCCCACCAGCTCTGGGGCCAACGTCCTGACTTTC
D: NA
size: NA
J: TRBJ2-6
V: TRBV14

CDR3: CASSLPLAVFDTQYF
DNA: TGTGCCAGCAGCCTCCCTCTAGCGGTGTTTGATACGCAGTATTTT
D: TRBD2
size: NA
J: TRBJ2-3
V: TRBV3-1

CDR3: CASSFRQGVYEQYF
DNA: TGTGCCAGCAGCTTCAGGCAGGGCGTCTACGAGCAGTACTTC
D: NA
size: few
J: TRBJ2-7
V: TRBV7-9

CDR3: CASSFVATGVFQETQYF
DNA: TGTGCCAGCAGCTTTGTCGCGACAGGGGTCTTCCAAGAGACCCAGTACTTC
D: TRBD1
size: many
J: TRBJ2-5
V: TRBV5-6

CDR3: CASSQGTGLNYGYTF
DNA: TGTGCCAGCAGCCAAGGGACAGGACTTAACTATGGCTACACCTTC
D: TRBD1
size: many
J: TRBJ1-2
V: TRBV3-1

CDR3: CASGQPQFF
DNA: TGTGCCAGTGGGCAGCCTCAGTTCTTC
D: NA
size: many
J: TRBJ2-1
V: TRBV12-3/TRBV12-4

CDR3: CSALSGQGGGEKLFF
DNA: TGCAGTGCCCTTTCGGGACAGGGAGGTGGGGAAAAACTGTTTTTT
D: TRBD1
size: NA
J: TRBJ1-4
V: TRBV20-1

CDR3: CARGLWLAGSEDTQYF
DNA: TGTGCCAGGGGCCTATGGCTAGCGGGGTCGGAAGATACGCAGTATTTT
D: TRBD2
size: few
J: TRBJ2-3
V: TRBV9

CDR3: CASSLLQITDTQYF
DNA: TGTGCCAGCAGCTTACTCCAGATCACAGATACGCAGTATTTT
D: NA
size: NA
J: TRBJ2-3
V: TRBV7-3

CDR3: CAMSPGGTGVYTGELFF
DNA: TGTGCCATGAGCCCCGGGGGGACGGGGGTCTACACCGGGGAGCTGTTTTTT
D: TRBD2
size: NA
J: TRBJ2-2
V: TRBV5-3

CDR3: CASSLVPLEAGEQFF
DNA: TGTGCCAGCAGTTTAGTCCCTCTCGAGGCCGGTGAGCAGTTCTTC
D: NA
size: NA
J: TRBJ2-1
V: TRBV12-3/TRBV12-4

CDR3: CASSLEAGSNTGELFF
DNA: TGTGCCAGCAGCTTAGAGGCGGGATCGAACACCGGGGAGCTGTTTTTT
D: NA
size: many
J: TRBJ2-2
V: TRBV7-8

CDR3: CSANPPGQHYNEQFF
DNA: TGCAGTGCGAACCCGCCGGGACAGCACTACAATGAGCAGTTCTTC
D: TRBD1
size: NA
J: TRBJ2-1
V: TRBV20-1

CDR3: CASSFGQSYNEQFF
DNA: TGCGCCAGCAGCTTCGGGCAATCCTACAATGAGCAGTTCTTC
D: NA
size: many
J: TRBJ2-1
V: TRBV5-1

CDR3: CASTPVNPNQPQHF
DNA: TGTGCCAGCACCCCAGTCAACCCCAATCAGCCCCAGCATTTT
D: NA
size: NA
J: TRBJ1-5
V: TRBV6-2/TRBV6-3

CDR3: CASSQDIQGAQSTEAFF
DNA: TGCGCCAGCAGCCAAGATATCCAGGGGGCCCAATCCACTGAAGCTTTCTTT
D: TRBD1
size: many
J: TRBJ1-1
V: TRBV4-1

CDR3: CASSSRDKPYEQYF
DNA: TGTGCCAGCAGCTCCCGGGACAAACCCTACGAGCAGTACTTC
D: NA
size: NA
J: TRBJ2-7
V: TRBV7-3

CDR3: CSASSGANVLTF
DNA: TGCAGTGCATCCTCTGGGGCCAACGTCCTGACTTTC
D: NA
size: few
J: TRBJ2-6
V: TRBV20-1

CDR3: CASSLRAHTIYF
DNA: TGTGCCAGCAGTTTAAGGGCTCACACCATATATTTT
D: NA
size: NA
J: TRBJ1-3
V: TRBV12-3/TRBV12-4

CDR3: CASSLGLNQYEQYF
DNA: TGCGCCAGCAGCTTGGGCCTAAATCAATACGAGCAGTACTTC
D: NA
size: many
J: TRBJ2-7
V: TRBV5-1

CDR3: CASSLAIKDNEQFF
DNA: TGTGCCAGCAGCTTAGCGATCAAGGACAATGAGCAGTTCTTC
D: NA
size: NA
J: TRBJ2-1
V: TRBV11-2

CDR3: CASSPQGFWVLPNEQFF
DNA: TGTGCCAGCAGCCCCCAGGGGTTTTGGGTTTTACCCAATGAGCAGTTCTTC
D: NA
size: few
J: TRBJ2-1
V: TRBV5-6

CDR3: CSASLLSQRTDTQYF
DNA: TGCAGTGCTAGTTTACTATCGCAGCGCACAGATACGCAGTATTTT
D: NA
size: few
J: TRBJ2-3
V: TRBV20-1

CDR3: CASSPGTRGEQYF
DNA: TGTGCCAGCAGCCCCGGGACTAGGGGGGAGCAGTACTTC
D: TRBD2
size: few
J: TRBJ2-7
V: TRBV3-1

CDR3: CASSQDTSGETQYF
DNA: TGTGCCAGCTCTCAGGACACCAGCGGAGAGACCCAGTACTTC
D: NA
size: NA
J: TRBJ2-5
V: TRBV18

CDR3: CAIRTNRGSYEQYF
DNA: TGTGCCATCAGGACGAACAGGGGATCCTACGAGCAGTACTTC
D: TRBD1
size: NA
J: TRBJ2-7
V: TRBV10-3

CDR3: CASTDGGNRELFF
DNA: TGTGCCAGCACCGATGGGGGGAATAGGGAGCTGTTTTTT
D: NA
size: many
J: TRBJ2-2
V: TRBV27

CDR3: CASSNGQTHGYGYTF
DNA: TGCGCCAGCAGCAACGGACAGACCCATGGTTATGGCTACACCTTC
D: NA
size: many
J: TRBJ1-2
V: TRBV5-1

CDR3: CASSSSGPASYEQYF
DNA: TGTGCCAGCAGCTCATCCGGGCCAGCTTCCTACGAGCAGTACTTC
D: NA
size: many
J: TRBJ2-7
V: TRBV5-6

CDR3: CASSFEGDEQFF
DNA: TGTGCCAGCAGTTTTGAGGGGGATGAGCAGTTCTTC
D: NA
size: many
J: TRBJ2-1
V: TRBV12-3/TRBV12-4

CDR3: CASIPPGASYNEQFF
DNA: TGCGCCAGCATCCCCCCGGGAGCCTCCTACAATGAGCAGTTCTTC
D: NA
size: few
J: TRBJ2-1
V: TRBV5-1

CDR3: CASTNRDSGYTF
DNA: TGTGCCAGCACCAACCGGGACAGTGGCTACACCTTC
D: TRBD1
size: NA
J: TRBJ1-2
V: TRBV7-9

CDR3: CSARPDRASYEQYF
DNA: TGCAGTGCTAGGCCGGACAGGGCCTCCTACGAGCAGTACTTC
D: TRBD1
size: few
J: TRBJ2-7
V: TRBV20-1

CDR3: CASSELAVGPGDTQYF
DNA: TGCGCCAGCAGTGAGCTGGCGGTGGGGCCTGGAGATACGCAGTATTTT
D: NA
size: NA
J: TRBJ2-3
V: TRBV10-2

CDR3: CASSLAGEQFF
DNA: TGCGCCAGCAGCTTGGCCGGTGAGCAGTTCTTC
D: NA
size: many
J: TRBJ2-1
V: TRBV5-1

CDR3: CSVEYRGLISGSYEQYF
DNA: TGCAGCGTTGAATACAGGGGGCTCATATCCGGATCCTACGAGCAGTACTTC
D: TRBD1
size: NA
J: TRBJ2-7
V: TRBV29-1

CDR3: CASITGSSYNSPLHF
DNA: TGTGCCAGCATTACAGGGAGCTCCTATAATTCACCCCTCCACTTT
D: NA
size: NA
J: TRBJ1-6
V: TRBV6-5

CDR3: CSASPPREGRYTF
DNA: TGCAGTGCTAGCCCTCCTCGGGAGGGACGCTACACCTTC
D: NA
size: NA
J: TRBJ1-2
V: TRBV20-1

CDR3: CASSLEASSGQDTQYF
DNA: TGTGCCAGCAGCTTAGAGGCCTCTAGCGGCCAAGATACCCAGTACTTC
D: TRBD2
size: NA
J: TRBJ2-5
V: TRBV7-8

CDR3: CASSSESNQPQHF
DNA: TGTGCCAGCTCATCCGAAAGCAATCAGCCCCAGCATTTT
D: NA
size: NA
J: TRBJ1-5
V: TRBV18

CDR3: CSAKGFLDEQYF
DNA: TGCAGTGCGAAGGGGTTTCTGGACGAGCAGTACTTC
D: NA
size: many
J: TRBJ2-7
V: TRBV20-1

CDR3: CASRPTSGGRNEQFF
DNA: TGTGCCAGCAGACCGACTAGCGGGGGCCGCAATGAGCAGTTCTTC
D: TRBD2
size: few
J: TRBJ2-1
V: TRBV12-3/TRBV12-4

CDR3: CASSLELSEQFF
DNA: TGTGCCAGCAGCTTAGAGCTTTCCGAGCAGTTCTTC
D: NA
size: NA
J: TRBJ2-1
V: TRBV11-2

CDR3: CASSLKPGNQETQYF
DNA: TGCGCCAGCAGCTTGAAGCCGGGAAACCAAGAGACCCAGTACTTC
D: NA
size: NA
J: TRBJ2-5
V: TRBV5-1

CDR3: CASKTDRENNQPQHF
DNA: TGTGCCAGCAAAACGGACAGGGAGAACAATCAGCCCCAGCATTTT
D: TRBD1
size: NA
J: TRBJ1-5
V: TRBV2

CDR3: CASSLPPGAGGGYGYTF
DNA: TGTGCCAGCAGTTTGCCCCCCGGGGCAGGGGGTGGATATGGCTACACCTTC
D: TRBD1
size: few
J: TRBJ1-2
V: TRBV12-3/TRBV12-4

CDR3: CASSHNRGTGELFF
DNA: TGTGCCAGCAGTCACAATCGGGGGACCGGGGAGCTGTTTTTT
D: NA
size: NA
J: TRBJ2-2
V: TRBV12-3/TRBV12-4

CDR3: CASSTTGVDTQYF
DNA: TGCGCCAGCAGCACAACAGGGGTAGATACGCAGTATTTT
D: TRBD1
size: many
J: TRBJ2-3
V: TRBV5-1

CDR3: CASSFYGVSYNSPLHF
DNA: TGTGCCAGCAGTTTTTACGGGGTTTCCTATAATTCACCCCTCCACTTT
D: NA
size: many
J: TRBJ1-6
V: TRBV27

CDR3: CASTGSINQPQHF
DNA: TGTGCCAGCACCGGGAGCATCAATCAGCCCCAGCATTTT
D: NA
size: few
J: TRBJ1-5
V: TRBV7-2

CDR3: CASRPGQPTDTQYF
DNA: TGCGCCAGCAGGCCGGGACAGCCCACAGATACGCAGTATTTT
D: TRBD1
size: NA
J: TRBJ2-3
V: TRBV5-1

CDR3: CASSEALTREQYF
DNA: TGTGCCAGCAGTGAAGCGCTGACCCGCGAGCAGTACTTC
D: NA
size: NA
J: TRBJ2-7
V: TRBV2

CDR3: CASSSSGGVYEQYF
DNA: TGCGCCAGCAGCTCCTCCGGGGGCGTCTACGAGCAGTACTTC
D: NA
size: few
J: TRBJ2-7
V: TRBV5-1

CDR3: CASRLTSGGESTDTQYF
DNA: TGTGCCAGCAGATTAACTAGCGGGGGCGAATCCACAGATACGCAGTATTTT
D: TRBD2
size: few
J: TRBJ2-3
V: TRBV7-9

CDR3: CASSRPLAGRGQETQYF
DNA: TGTGCCAGCAGCCGGCCCCTAGCGGGGAGGGGCCAAGAGACCCAGTACTTC
D: TRBD2
size: NA
J: TRBJ2-5
V: TRBV5-4

CDR3: CASSSHDNTGELFF
DNA: TGTGCCAGCAGCTCCCATGACAACACCGGGGAGCTGTTTTTT
D: NA
size: NA
J: TRBJ2-2
V: TRBV7-9